The source of this TCR beta chain is a study of blood T cell repertoires in COVID-19. On the study more broadly: Acute-phase and convalescent COVID-19 samples originated in the United States, Italy and Spain. Nucleic acid was either cDNA or gDNA, and it came from T cells, B-cell-depleted T cells, or PBMCs.

The authors' processing: Nucleated cell number was recorded as an estimate derived from reference gene primer amplification. The assay was immunoSEQ multiplex PCR, and TCRdb's table has in-frame clones only and misses some. For V, J and clone size, that table is used; D and trimming come from the DNA. The sample includes approximately 200,000 clones, 86% of them seen just once. Germline-derived CDR1 and CDR2 are LGHDT and YNNKEL (reference sequence). With V trimmed by 6 bases and J by 1 base, 5 bases remained unmatched. This CDR3 is 14 amino acids long. Sequenced: peripheral blood. This chain joins TRBV3-1 (or the pseudogene TRBV3-2) and TRBJ1-1; TRBD1 matches at 7 bases. The receptor comes from a woman younger than 45 with active or convalescent COVID-19. Here the CDR3 reads CASSPQGRNTEAFF. CDR3 in DNA: TGTGCCAGCAGTCCACAGGGGAGGAACACTGAAGCTTTCTTT.